Listed below are T cell receptor beta chains from one sample, sequenced in a study of blood T cell repertoires in COVID-19. Method: immunoSEQ multiplex PCR; TCRdb's copy keeps in-frame clones and lacks some. The sample carries about 83,000 clones, about 82% recorded once. Specimen: peripheral blood. These receptors were collected from a man between 45 and 60 years old with active COVID-19. Each CDR3 is given with its conserved first and last residue. The order of the fields is D gene, V gene, J gene, clone size, CDR3 protein, CDR3 DNA. A D gene is named only where the DNA matches it firmly. Clone size, where shown, is once, few, many, or a class for clones that have expanded.

D: -
V: TRBV30
J: TRBJ1-6
size: -
CDR3: CAWSKVAGGNSPLHF
DNA: TGTGCCTGGAGTAAGGTGGCAGGAGGGAATTCACCCCTCCACTTT

D: -
V: TRBV7-2
J: TRBJ2-7
size: -
CDR3: CASSVSTGRYEQYF
DNA: TGTGCCAGCAGCGTATCGACAGGGAGGTACGAGCAGTACTTC

D: TRBD1
V: TRBV5-8
J: TRBJ2-1
size: -
CDR3: CASNSGRQGYNEQFF
DNA: TGTGCCAGCAATTCGGGGAGACAGGGCTACAATGAGCAGTTCTTC

D: TRBD2
V: TRBV27
J: TRBJ2-3
size: -
CDR3: CASSLREGRTDTQYF
DNA: TGTGCCAGCAGTTTACGGGAGGGCCGGACAGATACGCAGTATTTT

D: -
V: TRBV28
J: TRBJ2-7
size: -
CDR3: CASSLGLYEQYF
DNA: TGTGCCAGCAGTTTGGGCCTATACGAGCAGTACTTC

D: TRBD1
V: TRBV5-6
J: TRBJ1-4
size: -
CDR3: CASSLAQGIREKLFF
DNA: TGTGCCAGCAGCTTGGCACAGGGGATTCGAGAAAAACTGTTTTTT

D: TRBD1
V: TRBV27
J: TRBJ2-5
size: -
CDR3: CASSPPGQGRKTQYF
DNA: TGTGCCAGCAGTCCCCCGGGACAGGGTAGGAAGACCCAGTACTTC

D: -
V: TRBV6-5
J: TRBJ2-3
size: -
CDR3: CASRGGGTDTQYF
DNA: TGTGCCAGCAGAGGGGGAGGCACAGATACGCAGTATTTT

D: TRBD2
V: TRBV7-6
J: TRBJ2-5
size: -
CDR3: CASSPSGSGRFETQYF
DNA: TGTGCCAGCAGCCCTTCGGGTAGCGGGAGGTTTGAGACCCAGTACTTC

D: -
V: TRBV5-8
J: TRBJ2-3
size: -
CDR3: CASSLGSGSTDTQYF
DNA: TGTGCCAGCAGCTTGGGGAGCGGGAGCACAGATACGCAGTATTTT

D: TRBD1
V: TRBV30
J: TRBJ2-5
size: -
CDR3: CAWSTGTVAGETQYF
DNA: TGTGCCTGGAGCACCGGGACAGTTGCAGGAGAGACCCAGTACTTC

D: TRBD2
V: TRBV18
J: TRBJ2-3
size: -
CDR3: CASSPRVAGSTDTQYF
DNA: TGTGCCAGCTCACCACGGGTAGCGGGGAGCACAGATACGCAGTATTTT

D: -
V: TRBV7-2
J: TRBJ2-2
size: once
CDR3: CASSKTVRDTGELFF
DNA: TGTGCCAGCAGCAAAACTGTGCGAGACACCGGGGAGCTGTTTTTT

D: -
V: TRBV24-1
J: TRBJ2-1
size: once
CDR3: CATSDHYEQFF
DNA: TGTGCCACCAGTGATCACTATGAGCAGTTCTTC

D: -
V: TRBV7-2
J: TRBJ1-1
size: -
CDR3: CASSLASGGHTEAFF
DNA: TGTGCCAGCAGCTTAGCTAGCGGAGGGCACACTGAAGCTTTCTTT

D: TRBD2
V: TRBV5-1
J: TRBJ2-5
size: -
CDR3: CASSLGGAGGQETQYF
DNA: TGCGCCAGCAGCTTGGGTGGAGCGGGGGGGCAAGAGACCCAGTACTTC

D: TRBD2
V: TRBV7-8
J: TRBJ2-2
size: -
CDR3: CASGRLAAPAALFF
DNA: TGTGCCAGCGGGCGCCTAGCGGCCCCGGCGGCGCTGTTTTTT

D: TRBD1
V: TRBV24-1
J: TRBJ2-2
size: -
CDR3: CATSLVQGETGELFF
DNA: TGTGCCACCAGTTTAGTTCAGGGGGAAACCGGGGAGCTGTTTTTT

D: -
V: TRBV14
J: TRBJ1-2
size: -
CDR3: CASIQVTTYGYTF
DNA: TGTGCCAGCATACAGGTAACAACCTATGGCTACACCTTC

D: -
V: TRBV6-6
J: TRBJ1-1
size: -
CDR3: CASRLGQTLNTEAFF
DNA: TGTGCCAGCAGGCTTGGACAAACCTTGAACACTGAAGCTTTCTTT

D: TRBD1
V: TRBV7-3
J: TRBJ2-3
size: -
CDR3: CASSLTRDRGALSTDTQYF
DNA: TGTGCCAGCAGCTTAACTCGGGACAGGGGGGCGTTAAGCACAGATACGCAGTATTTT

D: -
V: TRBV27
J: TRBJ2-1
size: -
CDR3: CASSLLQVNEQFF
DNA: TGTGCCAGCAGTTTACTACAGGTCAATGAGCAGTTCTTC

D: -
V: TRBV27
J: TRBJ1-5
size: -
CDR3: CASSLSYGGARNQPQHF
DNA: TGTGCCAGCAGTTTGTCCTATGGGGGGGCCCGGAATCAGCCCCAGCATTTT

D: TRBD2
V: TRBV20-1
J: TRBJ2-1
size: few
CDR3: CSASGTSGTGNEQFF
DNA: TGCAGTGCTAGTGGGACTAGCGGTACAGGTAATGAGCAGTTCTTC

D: -
V: TRBV7-2
J: TRBJ1-2
size: -
CDR3: CASSSGGAAMGGYTF
DNA: TGTGCCAGCAGCTCGGGGGGGGCAGCCATGGGAGGCTACACCTTC

D: -
V: TRBV9
J: TRBJ2-3
size: -
CDR3: CASSVSYPTDTQYF
DNA: TGTGCCAGCAGCGTGTCCTACCCCACAGATACGCAGTATTTT

D: TRBD2
V: TRBV9
J: TRBJ2-1
size: -
CDR3: CASNQWRESSYNEQFF
DNA: TGTGCCAGCAACCAATGGCGGGAGAGCTCCTACAATGAGCAGTTCTTC

D: TRBD1
V: TRBV28
J: TRBJ1-1
size: -
CDR3: CASISGTENTEAFF
DNA: TGTGCCAGCATTTCCGGGACAGAGAACACTGAAGCTTTCTTT

D: -
V: TRBV4-3
J: TRBJ1-2
size: -
CDR3: CASSQDRRGGTGGYTF
DNA: TGCGCCAGCAGCCAAGATCGGAGGGGAGGGACTGGGGGCTACACCTTC

D: -
V: TRBV30
J: TRBJ1-4
size: -
CDR3: CAWSRGGEKLFF
DNA: TGTGCCTGGAGTCGGGGGGGCGAAAAACTGTTTTTT

D: TRBD1
V: TRBV6-6
J: TRBJ2-7
size: -
CDR3: CASSSRDSRYEQYF
DNA: TGTGCCAGCAGTTCTCGGGACAGTCGCTACGAGCAGTACTTC

D: -
V: TRBV30
J: TRBJ1-1
size: -
CDR3: CAWSAQGSSNTEAFF
DNA: TGTGCCTGGAGTGCTCAGGGAAGCTCGAACACTGAAGCTTTCTTT

D: TRBD1
V: TRBV4-3
J: TRBJ1-2
size: -
CDR3: CASSPGQAYGYTF
DNA: TGCGCCAGCAGCCCGGGACAGGCCTATGGCTACACCTTC

D: TRBD1
V: TRBV30
J: TRBJ1-4
size: -
CDR3: CAWSKRDRGRLNEKLFF
DNA: TGTGCCTGGAGTAAACGGGACAGGGGGCGTCTTAATGAAAAACTGTTTTTT

D: -
V: TRBV19
J: TRBJ2-2
size: few
CDR3: CASSEYPTRHAGELFF
DNA: TGTGCCAGTAGTGAATACCCGACACGGCACGCCGGGGAGCTGTTTTTT

D: -
V: TRBV11-2
J: TRBJ1-1
size: -
CDR3: CASSLAGGDWAAFF
DNA: TGTGCCAGCAGCTTAGCGGGGGGGGACTGGGCAGCTTTCTTT

D: TRBD1
V: TRBV10-3
J: TRBJ1-4
size: -
CDR3: CAISRTGQATNEKLFF
DNA: TGTGCCATCAGCAGGACAGGGCAGGCAACTAATGAAAAACTGTTTTTT

D: -
V: TRBV4-3
J: TRBJ1-2
size: -
CDR3: CASSSWAGENGYTF
DNA: TGCGCCAGCAGCTCCTGGGCAGGGGAGAATGGCTACACCTTC

D: -
V: TRBV27
J: TRBJ1-6
size: few
CDR3: CASTRQNSPLHF
DNA: TGTGCCAGCACAAGACAGAATTCACCCCTCCACTTT

D: -
V: TRBV5-1
J: TRBJ1-2
size: -
CDR3: CASNEQGSNYGYTF
DNA: TGCGCCAGCAACGAACAGGGATCCAACTATGGCTACACCTTC

D: -
V: TRBV3-1/TRBV3-2
J: TRBJ1-1
size: -
CDR3: CASSRGMITGSGTEAFF
DNA: TGTGCCAGCAGCCGGGGGATGATCACAGGGTCAGGAACTGAAGCTTTCTTT

D: TRBD1
V: TRBV7-9
J: TRBJ2-7
size: few
CDR3: CASSRRDRPIYEQYF
DNA: TGTGCCAGCAGCCGCCGGGACAGGCCCATCTACGAGCAGTACTTC

D: TRBD1
V: TRBV5-6
J: TRBJ2-4
size: -
CDR3: CASSPTGTGENIQYF
DNA: TGTGCCAGCAGCCCGACCGGGACAGGGGAAAACATTCAGTACTTC

D: TRBD1
V: TRBV5-1
J: TRBJ2-1
size: -
CDR3: CASSGGTGDGYNEQFF
DNA: TGCGCCAGCAGCGGGGGGACAGGGGACGGATACAATGAGCAGTTCTTC

D: -
V: TRBV19
J: TRBJ2-1
size: -
CDR3: CASSIATALYNEQFF
DNA: TGTGCCAGTAGTATAGCGACAGCCCTCTACAATGAGCAGTTCTTC

D: -
V: TRBV6-1
J: TRBJ2-7
size: -
CDR3: CASSEVLYEQYF
DNA: TGTGCCAGCAGTGAAGTACTCTACGAGCAGTACTTC